The clone carrying this T cell receptor (beta chain) was counted many times. The target antigen is unknown. The entry originates in a study of Graves' ophthalmopathy and Graves' hyperthyroidism. Study-wide results and caveats: Between ophthalmopathy and stable hyperthyroidism, a 13-signature model drew a separation with roughly 88% sensitivity and less than 83% specificity.

Establishment of the diagnosis relied upon clinical symptoms, serum thyroxine, TRAb, thyroid ultrasound and orbital computed tomography. Someone took the PBMCs out of 10 ml of fresh peripheral blood. RNA transcripts provided the template for amplifying TCR beta CDR3 regions. The library came from an HTBI-primed first-round RT-PCR and a second-round multiplex PCR. Each CDR3 protein gets one entry after TCRdb re-called the multiplex PCR reads with MiXCR. The sample includes about 48,000 distinct CDR3 sequences, over 40% of them seen just once. This receptor was identified in an adult man with Graves' ophthalmopathy. Sequenced input: peripheral blood.

CDR3 residues: CASSRASGTSYEQYF. DNA for the CDR3: TGTGCCAGCAGCCGTGCTAGCGGTACCTCCTACGAGCAGTACTTC. The V call is TRBV3-1, the J call TRBJ2-7, with 7 positions matching TRBD2. This CDR3 comprises 15 residues. Germline assignment: CDR1 LGHDT and CDR2 YNNKEL (reference sequence). With V trimmed by 4 bases and J by 0 bases, 6 bases remained unmatched.